This T cell receptor (beta chain) was identified during a study of blood T cell repertoires in COVID-19. Study-wide context: The analysed material was cDNA or gDNA that came from T cells, B-cell-depleted T cells, or PBMCs.

The CDR3 consists of 12 residues. From germline, CDR1 is SQVTM and CDR2 ANQGSEA. The V and J ends lost 6 bases and 8 bases, in that order; junction bases with no gene match: 5. The sample holds one count of this clone. Libraries were prepared by immunoSEQ multiplex PCR; TCRdb keeps only in-frame clonotypes and omits some of them. Among 80,000 to 100,000 clones, 65% to 90% were seen once, and the ten largest hold approximately 10%. The TCR originated in a man in his 70s with active or convalescent COVID-19. The sequencing sample was made of peripheral blood. V usage is TRBV29-1 and J usage is TRBJ2-4; 9 bases line up with TRBD1. DNA for the CDR3: TGCAGCGTCCCAGACAGGGGGGACATTCAGTACTTC. As protein: CSVPDRGDIQYF.